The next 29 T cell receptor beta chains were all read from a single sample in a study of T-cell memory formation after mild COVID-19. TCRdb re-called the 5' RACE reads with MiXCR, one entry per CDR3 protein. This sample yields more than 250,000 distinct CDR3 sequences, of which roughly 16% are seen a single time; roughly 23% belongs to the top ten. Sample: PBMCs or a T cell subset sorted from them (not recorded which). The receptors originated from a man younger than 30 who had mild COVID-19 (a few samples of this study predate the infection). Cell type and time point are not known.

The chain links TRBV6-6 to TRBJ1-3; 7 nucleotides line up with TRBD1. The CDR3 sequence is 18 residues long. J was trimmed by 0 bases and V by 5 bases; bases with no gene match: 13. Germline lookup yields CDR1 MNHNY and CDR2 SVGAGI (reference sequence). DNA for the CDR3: TGTGCCAGCAGTCCACAATCGGGACAGAAGAGCTCTGGAAACACCATATATTTT. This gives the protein CASSPQSGQKSSGNTIYF.

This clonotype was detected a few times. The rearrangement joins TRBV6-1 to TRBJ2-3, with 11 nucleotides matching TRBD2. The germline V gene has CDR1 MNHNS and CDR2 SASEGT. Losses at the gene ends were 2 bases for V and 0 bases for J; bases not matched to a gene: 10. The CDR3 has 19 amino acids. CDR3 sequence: CASSELPLAGGTSTDTQYF. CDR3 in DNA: TGTGCCAGCAGTGAACTCCCTTTAGCGGGGGGGACTAGCACAGATACGCAGTATTTT.

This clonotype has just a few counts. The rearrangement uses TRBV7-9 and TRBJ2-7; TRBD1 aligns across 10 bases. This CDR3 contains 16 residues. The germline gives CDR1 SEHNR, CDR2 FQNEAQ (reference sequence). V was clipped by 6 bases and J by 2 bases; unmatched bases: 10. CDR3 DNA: TGTGCCAGCAGTCGTTGGACAGGGGGAGTAACCTACGAGCAGTACTTC. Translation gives CASSRWTGGVTYEQYF. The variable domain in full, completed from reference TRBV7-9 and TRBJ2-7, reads DTGVSQNPRHKITKRGQNVTFRCDPISEHNRLYWYRQTLGQGPEFLTYFQNEAQLEKSRLLSDRFSAERPKGSFSTLEIQRTEQGDSAMYLCASSRWTGGVTYEQYFGPGTRLTVT.

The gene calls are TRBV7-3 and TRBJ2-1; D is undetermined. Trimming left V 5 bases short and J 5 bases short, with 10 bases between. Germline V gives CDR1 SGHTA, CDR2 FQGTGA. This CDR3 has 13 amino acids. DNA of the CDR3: TGTGCCAGCAGCCCCTCGGTTGACAATGAGCAGTTCTTC. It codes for CASSPSVDNEQFF.

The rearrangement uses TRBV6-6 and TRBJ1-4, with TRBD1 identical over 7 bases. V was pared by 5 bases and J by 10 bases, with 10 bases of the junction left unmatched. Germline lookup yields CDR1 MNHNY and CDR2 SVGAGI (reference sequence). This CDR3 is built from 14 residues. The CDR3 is CASSTPDRARKLFF. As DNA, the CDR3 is TGTGCCAGCAGTACCCCTGACAGGGCTAGAAAACTGTTTTTT.

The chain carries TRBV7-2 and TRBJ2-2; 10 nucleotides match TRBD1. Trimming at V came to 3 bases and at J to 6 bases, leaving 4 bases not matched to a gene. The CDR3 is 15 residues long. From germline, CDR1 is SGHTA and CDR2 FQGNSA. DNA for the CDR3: TGTGCCAGCAGCTTTGGGACAGGGGTGGCCGGGGAGCTGTTTTTT. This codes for CASSFGTGVAGELFF.

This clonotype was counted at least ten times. The CDR3 coding sequence is TGTGCCAGCAGCTTAAGGGACAGGGCGGGAGGCTACACCTTC. This encodes CASSLRDRAGGYTF. The chain couples TRBV7-8 to TRBJ1-2; 9 bases agree with TRBD1. The CDR3 contains 14 residues. In germline, CDR1 is SGHVS, CDR2 FQNEAQ. V was clipped by 2 bases and J by 8 bases; unmatched bases: 6.

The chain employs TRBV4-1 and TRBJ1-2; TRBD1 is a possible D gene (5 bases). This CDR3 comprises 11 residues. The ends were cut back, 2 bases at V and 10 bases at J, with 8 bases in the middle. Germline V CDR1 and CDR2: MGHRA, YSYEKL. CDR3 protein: CASSQRDVYTF. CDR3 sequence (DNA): TGCGCCAGCAGCCAAAGGGACGTCTACACCTTC.

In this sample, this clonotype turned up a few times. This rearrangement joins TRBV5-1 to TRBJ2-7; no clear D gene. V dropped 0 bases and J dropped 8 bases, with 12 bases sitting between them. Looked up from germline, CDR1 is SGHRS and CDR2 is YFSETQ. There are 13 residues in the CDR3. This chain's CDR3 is CASSLAASGKQYF. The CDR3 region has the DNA TGCGCCAGCAGCTTGGCCGCAAGTGGTAAGCAGTACTTC. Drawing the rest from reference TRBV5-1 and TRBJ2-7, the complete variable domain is KAGVTQTPRYLIKTRGQQVTLSCSPISGHRSVSWYQQTPGQGLQFLFEYFSETQRNKGNFPGRFSGRQFSNSRSEMNVSTLELGDSALYLCASSLAASGKQYFGPGTRLTVT.

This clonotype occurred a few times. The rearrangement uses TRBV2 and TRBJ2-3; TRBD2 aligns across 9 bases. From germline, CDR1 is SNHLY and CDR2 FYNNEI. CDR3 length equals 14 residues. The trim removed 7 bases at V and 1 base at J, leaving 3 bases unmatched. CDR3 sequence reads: CASTKRGGTDTQYF. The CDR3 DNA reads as TGTGCCAGCACCAAGCGGGGGGGCACAGATACGCAGTATTTT.

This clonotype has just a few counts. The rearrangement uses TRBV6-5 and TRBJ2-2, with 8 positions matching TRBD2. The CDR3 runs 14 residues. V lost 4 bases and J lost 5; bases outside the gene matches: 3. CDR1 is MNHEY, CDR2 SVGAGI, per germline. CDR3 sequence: CASSSGLGTGELFF. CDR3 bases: TGTGCCAGCAGTTCGGGACTAGGGACCGGGGAGCTGTTTTTT.

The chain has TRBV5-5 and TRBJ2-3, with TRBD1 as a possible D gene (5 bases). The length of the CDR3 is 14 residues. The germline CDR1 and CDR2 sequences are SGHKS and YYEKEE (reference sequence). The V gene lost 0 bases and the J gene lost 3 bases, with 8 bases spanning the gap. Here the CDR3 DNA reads TGTGCCAGCAGCTTGGGACAGATGACAGATACGCAGTATTTT. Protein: CASSLGQMTDTQYF. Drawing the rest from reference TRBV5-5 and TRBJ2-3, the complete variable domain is DAGVTQSPTHLIKTRGQQVTLRCSPISGHKSVSWYQQVLGQGPQFIFQYYEKEERGRGNFPDRFSARQFPNYSSELNVNALLLGDSALYLCASSLGQMTDTQYFGPGTRLTVL.

CDR3 DNA sequence: TGTGCCAGCAGTTCCTCCACGACGGGAGACCTGCAGTATTTT. Its protein is CASSSSTTGDLQYF. The rearrangement uses TRBV6-2 or TRBV6-3 and TRBJ2-3, with D perhaps matching TRBD2 (6 bases). This CDR3 spans 14 amino acids. V was trimmed by 4 bases and J by 11 bases, leaving 19 bases between them. Germline V gene data show CDR1 as MNHEY and CDR2 as SVGEGT.

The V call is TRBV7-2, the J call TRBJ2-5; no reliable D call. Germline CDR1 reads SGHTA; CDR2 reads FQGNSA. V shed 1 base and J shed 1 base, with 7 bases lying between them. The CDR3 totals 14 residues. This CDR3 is CASSLGLPQETQYF. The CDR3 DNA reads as TGTGCCAGCAGCTTAGGGCTCCCCCAAGAGACCCAGTACTTC.

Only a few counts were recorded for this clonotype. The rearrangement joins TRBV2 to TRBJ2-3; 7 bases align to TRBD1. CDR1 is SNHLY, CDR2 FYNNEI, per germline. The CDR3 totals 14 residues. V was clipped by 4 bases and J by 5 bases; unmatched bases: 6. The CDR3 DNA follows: TGTGCCAGCAGTGGGCCAGGGGGTTTAGATACGCAGTATTTT. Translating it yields CASSGPGGLDTQYF.

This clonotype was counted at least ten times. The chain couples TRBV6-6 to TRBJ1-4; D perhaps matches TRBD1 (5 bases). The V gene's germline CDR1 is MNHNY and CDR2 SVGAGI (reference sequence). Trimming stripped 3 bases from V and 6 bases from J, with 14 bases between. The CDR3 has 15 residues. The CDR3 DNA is TGTGCCAGCAGTTATGGGGCGCAGGCTCATGAAAAACTGTTTTTT. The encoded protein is CASSYGAQAHEKLFF.

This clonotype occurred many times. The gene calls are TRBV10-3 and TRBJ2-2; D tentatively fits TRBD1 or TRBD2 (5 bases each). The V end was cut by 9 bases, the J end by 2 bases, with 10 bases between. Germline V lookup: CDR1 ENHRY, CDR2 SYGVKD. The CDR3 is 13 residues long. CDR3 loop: CAIRDGNTGELFF. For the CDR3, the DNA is TGTGCCATTAGGGACGGCAACACCGGGGAGCTGTTTTTT.

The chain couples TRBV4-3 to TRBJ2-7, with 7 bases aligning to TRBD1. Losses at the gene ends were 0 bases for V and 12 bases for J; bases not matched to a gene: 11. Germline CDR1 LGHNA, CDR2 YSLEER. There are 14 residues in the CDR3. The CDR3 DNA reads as TGCGCCAGCAGCCAAGATTGGGGGCCGGGACAGTGGTACTTC. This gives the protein CASSQDWGPGQWYF.

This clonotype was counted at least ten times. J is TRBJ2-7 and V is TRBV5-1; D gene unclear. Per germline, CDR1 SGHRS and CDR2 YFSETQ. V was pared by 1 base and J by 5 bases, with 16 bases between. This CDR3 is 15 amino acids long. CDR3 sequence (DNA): TGCGCCAGCAGCTTGATAAGTGTAGTGGTGAACGAGCAGTACTTC. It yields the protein CASSLISVVVNEQYF.

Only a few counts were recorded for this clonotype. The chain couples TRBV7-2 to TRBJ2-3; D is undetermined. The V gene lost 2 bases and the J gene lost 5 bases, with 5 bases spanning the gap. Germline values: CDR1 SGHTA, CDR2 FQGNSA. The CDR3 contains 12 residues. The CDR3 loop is CASSLMEDTQYF. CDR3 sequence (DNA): TGTGCCAGCAGCTTAATGGAAGATACGCAGTATTTT.

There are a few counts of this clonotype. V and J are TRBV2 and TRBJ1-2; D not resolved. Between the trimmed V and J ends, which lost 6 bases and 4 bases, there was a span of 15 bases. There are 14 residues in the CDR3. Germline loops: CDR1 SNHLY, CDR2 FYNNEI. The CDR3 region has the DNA TGTGCCAGCAGCGAAATGGGCCGCCCCTATGGCTACACCTTC. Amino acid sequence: CASSEMGRPYGYTF.

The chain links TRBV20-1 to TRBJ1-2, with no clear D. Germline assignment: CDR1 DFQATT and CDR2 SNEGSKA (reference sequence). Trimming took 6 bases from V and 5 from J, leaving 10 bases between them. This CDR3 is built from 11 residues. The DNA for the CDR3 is TGCAGTGCCCAGACCGATTATGGCTACACCTTC. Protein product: CSAQTDYGYTF.

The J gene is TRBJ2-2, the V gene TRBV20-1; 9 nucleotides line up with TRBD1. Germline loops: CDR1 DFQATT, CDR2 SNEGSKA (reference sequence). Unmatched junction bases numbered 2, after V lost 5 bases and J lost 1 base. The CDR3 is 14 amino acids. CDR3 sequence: CSARGQGNTGELFF. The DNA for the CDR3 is TGCAGTGCTCGGGGACAGGGGAACACCGGGGAGCTGTTTTTT.

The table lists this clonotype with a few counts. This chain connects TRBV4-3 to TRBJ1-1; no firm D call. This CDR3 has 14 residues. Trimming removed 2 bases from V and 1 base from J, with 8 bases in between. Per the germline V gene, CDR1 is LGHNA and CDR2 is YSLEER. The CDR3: CASSQHGRNTEAFF. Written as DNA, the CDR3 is TGCGCCAGCAGCCAACACGGGCGGAACACTGAAGCTTTCTTT.

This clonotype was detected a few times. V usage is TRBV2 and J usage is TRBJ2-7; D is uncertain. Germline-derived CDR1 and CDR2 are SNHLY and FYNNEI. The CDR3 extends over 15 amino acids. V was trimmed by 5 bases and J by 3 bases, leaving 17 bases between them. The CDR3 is CASSHPVSVDYEQYV. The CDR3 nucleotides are TGTGCCAGCAGTCACCCAGTATCCGTCGACTACGAGCAGTACGTC.

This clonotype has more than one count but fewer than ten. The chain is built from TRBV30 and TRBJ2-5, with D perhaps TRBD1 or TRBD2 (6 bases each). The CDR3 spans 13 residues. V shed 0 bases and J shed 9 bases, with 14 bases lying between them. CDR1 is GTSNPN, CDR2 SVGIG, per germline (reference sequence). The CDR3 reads CAWSVFGGGAQYF. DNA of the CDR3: TGTGCCTGGAGTGTGTTCGGGGGCGGGGCCCAGTACTTC.

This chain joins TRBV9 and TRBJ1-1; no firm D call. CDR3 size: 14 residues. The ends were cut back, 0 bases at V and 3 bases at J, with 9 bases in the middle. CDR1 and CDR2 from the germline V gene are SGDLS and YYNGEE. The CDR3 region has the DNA TGTGCCAGCAGCGTAGACGGACGGGACACTGAAGCTTTCTTT. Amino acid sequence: CASSVDGRDTEAFF.

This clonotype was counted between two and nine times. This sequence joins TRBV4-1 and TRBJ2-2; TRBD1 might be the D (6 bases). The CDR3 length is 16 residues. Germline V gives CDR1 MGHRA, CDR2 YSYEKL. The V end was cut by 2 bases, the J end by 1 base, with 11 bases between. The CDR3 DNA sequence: TGCGCCAGCAGCCAACTTTCGGGACAGAACACCGGGGAGCTGTTTTTT. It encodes CASSQLSGQNTGELFF.

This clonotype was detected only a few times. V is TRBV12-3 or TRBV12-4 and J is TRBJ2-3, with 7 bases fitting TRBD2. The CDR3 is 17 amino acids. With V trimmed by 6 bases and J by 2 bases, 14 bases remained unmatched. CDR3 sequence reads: CASSPDPLAENTDTQYF. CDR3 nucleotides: TGTGCCAGCAGCCCGGACCCCCTAGCGGAAAACACAGATACGCAGTATTTT.